This T cell receptor beta chain was obtained from a study of beta chain features in type 1 diabetes. This CDR3 has 14 amino acids. V was clipped by 6 bases and J by 3 bases; unmatched bases: 1. Germline CDR1 is ENHRY and CDR2 is SYGVKD. Expressed TCRB transcripts got sequenced, as all isolated RNA was reverse transcribed. Assay: immunoSEQ multiplex PCR; the TCRdb copy retains only in-frame clones and omits some. Altogether roughly 170,000 clones are present, roughly an eighth being singletons, with the ten largest covering 0.6% to 0.8%. Researchers reported sorting CD4+ naive, central memory, regulatory and stem cell-like memory cells via CD45RO/CCR7/CD25/CD127/CD95/CD27.

The chain employs TRBV10-3 and TRBJ2-7; 14 positions agree with TRBD2. This receptor was obtained from a woman between 18 and 29 years old in good health. Material for sequencing was central memory CD4+ T cells from blood. CDR3 loop: CAIRGTSGSYEQYF. CDR3 sequence (DNA): TGTGCCATCAGGGGGACTAGCGGGAGCTACGAGCAGTACTTC.